Shown below are 8 T cell receptor beta chains from a single sample sequenced in a study of radiotherapy plus CTLA-4 blockade in lung cancer. Sequenced by immunoSEQ multiplex PCR; TCRdb stores in-frame clones only, minus some. This table holds more than 65,000 clones, around 86% found once. Material: peripheral blood, obtained from a patient treated with radiotherapy plus ipilimumab. The receptors derive from a human donor with non-small cell lung cancer who had stable disease on radiotherapy plus ipilimumab.

The rearrangement uses TRBV9 and TRBJ2-5; no definite D call. Germline CDR1 SGDLS, CDR2 YYNGEE. This CDR3 is 14 amino acids long. Trimming pared 4 bases from V and 5 bases from J, leaving 15 bases between. CDR3 in amino acids: CASSPPRNGETQYF. The DNA for the CDR3 is TGTGCCAGCAGCCCCCCCCGGAATGGGGAGACCCAGTACTTC.

The table lists this clone with a count of one. This chain uses TRBV5-6 with TRBJ2-5; D is tentatively TRBD1 or TRBD2 (5 bases each). The CDR3 extends over 12 amino acids. V gave up 3 bases and J gave up 5 bases, with 8 bases separating them. Germline assignment: CDR1 SGHDT and CDR2 YYEEEE. This chain's CDR3 is CASSYWGETQYF. The CDR3 coding sequence is TGTGCCAGCAGCTACTGGGGGGAGACCCAGTACTTC.

This chain uses TRBV9 with TRBJ2-3; D is uncertain. CDR1 and CDR2 (germline): SGDLS, YYNGEE. V was shortened by 2 bases and J by 2 bases, with 6 bases between the two germline ends. CDR3 length: 13 amino acids. The CDR3 DNA reads as TGTGCCAGCAGCGTGCTAACCACAGATACGCAGTATTTT. Residues: CASSVLTTDTQYF.

This chain's CDR3 is CASSLSQVYNEQFF. The CDR3 coding sequence is TGTGCCAGCAGCTTATCACAGGTCTACAATGAGCAGTTCTTC. The J gene is TRBJ2-1, the V gene TRBV7-9; maybe TRBD1 (5 bases). This CDR3 spans 14 amino acids. V was shortened by 2 bases and J by 3 bases, with 8 bases between the two germline ends. Looked up from germline, CDR1 is SEHNR and CDR2 is FQNEAQ (reference sequence).

J is TRBJ1-1 and V is TRBV9; D might be TRBD1 (6 bases). This CDR3 region has 17 residues. Trimming shortened V by 0 bases and J by 3 bases, and 18 bases separated the two germline ends. The germline V gene encodes CDR1 SGDLS and CDR2 YYNGEE. CDR3 bases: TGTGCCAGCAGCGTAGATCCACCGGGACAAAGGCACACTGAAGCTTTCTTT. Translating it yields CASSVDPPGQRHTEAFF.

This clone was seen a single time. The chain has TRBV13 and TRBJ1-2; 7 bases are a match to TRBD1. The CDR3 runs 13 residues. After removal of 1 base from V and 8 bases from J, the junction contained 4 bases not matched to a gene. From germline, CDR1 is PRHDT and CDR2 FYEKMQ (reference sequence). DNA of the CDR3: TGTGCCAGCAGCTTAGAGGGGGCGGGGGGCTACACCTTC. Encoded protein: CASSLEGAGGYTF.

The chain is built from TRBV2 and TRBJ2-7, with 10 bases identical to TRBD1. The CDR3 covers 12 residues. The V gene's germline CDR1 is SNHLY and CDR2 FYNNEI. The V and J ends lost 6 bases and 12 bases, in that order; junction bases with no gene match: 8. CDR3 amino acids: CASSFTGTGVYF. CDR3 DNA sequence: TGTGCCAGCAGCTTCACCGGGACAGGGGTGTACTTC. Full variable domain (outside the CDR3, taken from reference TRBV2 and TRBJ2-7): EPEVTQTPSHQVTQMGQEVILRCVPISNHLYFYWYRQILGQKVEFLVSFYNNEISEKSEIFDDQFSVERPDGSNFTLKIRSTKLEDSAMYFCASSFTGTGVYFGPGTRLTVT.

V and J are TRBV7-2 and TRBJ1-2; D is uncertain. CDR1 is SGHTA and CDR2 is FQGNSA in the germline V gene. This CDR3 is built from 15 residues. Trimming pared 1 base from V and 5 bases from J, leaving 14 bases between. For the CDR3, the DNA is TGTGCCAGCAGCTTAGTCGTGTGGTCCGAATATGGCTACACCTTC. This sequence encodes CASSLVVWSEYGYTF.